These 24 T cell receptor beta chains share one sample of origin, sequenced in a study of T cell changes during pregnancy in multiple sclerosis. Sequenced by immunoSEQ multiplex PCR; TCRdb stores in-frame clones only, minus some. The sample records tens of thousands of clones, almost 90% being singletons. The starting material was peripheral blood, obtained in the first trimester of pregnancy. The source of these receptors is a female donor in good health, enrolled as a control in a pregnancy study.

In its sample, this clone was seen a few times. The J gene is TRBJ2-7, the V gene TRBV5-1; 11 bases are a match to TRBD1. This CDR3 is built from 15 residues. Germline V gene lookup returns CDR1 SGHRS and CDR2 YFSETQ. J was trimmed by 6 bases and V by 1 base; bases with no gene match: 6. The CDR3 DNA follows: TGCGCCAGCAGCTTGATCGGACAGGGGGCCGGCGAGCAGTACTTC. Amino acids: CASSLIGQGAGEQYF.

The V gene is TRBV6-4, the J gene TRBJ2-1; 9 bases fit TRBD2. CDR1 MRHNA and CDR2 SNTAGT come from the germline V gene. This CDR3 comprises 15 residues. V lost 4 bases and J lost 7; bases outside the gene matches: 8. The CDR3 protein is CASSAFAGGNNEQFF. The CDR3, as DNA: TGTGCCAGCAGTGCCTTCGCGGGGGGGAATAATGAGCAGTTCTTC.

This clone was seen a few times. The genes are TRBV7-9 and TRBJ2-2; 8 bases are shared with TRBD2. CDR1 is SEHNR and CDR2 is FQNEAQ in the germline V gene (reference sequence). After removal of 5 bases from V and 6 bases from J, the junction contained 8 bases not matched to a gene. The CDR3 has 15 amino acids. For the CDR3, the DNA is TGTGCCAGCAGCCGTCGGGGGGGCCTTGCCGGGGAGCTGTTTTTT. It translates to CASSRRGGLAGELFF.

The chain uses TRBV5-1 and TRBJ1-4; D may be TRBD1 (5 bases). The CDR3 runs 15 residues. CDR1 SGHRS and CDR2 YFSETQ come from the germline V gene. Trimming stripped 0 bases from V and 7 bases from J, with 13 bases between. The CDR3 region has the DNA TGCGCCAGCAGCTTGGTGGTGGGGCATGGTGAAAAACTGTTTTTT. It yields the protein CASSLVVGHGEKLFF.

The CDR3 nucleotides are TGCGCCAGCACCCTGGGACAGGGAAACTACGAGCAGTACTTC. It is translated as CASTLGQGNYEQYF. The chain is built from TRBV5-1 and TRBJ2-7; 9 bases map to TRBD1. This CDR3 has 14 amino acids. The junction had 7 bases not matched to a gene; V was cut back by 6 bases and J by 3 bases. Per germline, CDR1 SGHRS and CDR2 YFSETQ. Complete variable domain (other parts from reference TRBV5-1 and TRBJ2-7): KAGVTQTPRYLIKTRGQQVTLSCSPISGHRSVSWYQQTPGQGLQFLFEYFSETQRNKGNFPGRFSGRQFSNSRSEMNVSTLELGDSALYLCASTLGQGNYEQYFGPGTRLTVT.

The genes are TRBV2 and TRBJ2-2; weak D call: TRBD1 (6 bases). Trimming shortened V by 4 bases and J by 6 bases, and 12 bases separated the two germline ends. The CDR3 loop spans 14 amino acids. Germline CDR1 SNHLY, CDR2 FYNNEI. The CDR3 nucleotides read TGTGCCAGCAGTGCTCCAGGGGCCCCCGGGGAGCTGTTTTTT. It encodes CASSAPGAPGELFF.

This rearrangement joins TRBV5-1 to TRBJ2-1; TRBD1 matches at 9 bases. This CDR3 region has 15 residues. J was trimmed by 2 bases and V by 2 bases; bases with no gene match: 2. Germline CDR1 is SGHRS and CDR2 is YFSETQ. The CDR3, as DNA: TGCGCCAGCAGCTTAACAGGGGGCACCTACAATGAGCAGTTCTTC. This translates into CASSLTGGTYNEQFF.

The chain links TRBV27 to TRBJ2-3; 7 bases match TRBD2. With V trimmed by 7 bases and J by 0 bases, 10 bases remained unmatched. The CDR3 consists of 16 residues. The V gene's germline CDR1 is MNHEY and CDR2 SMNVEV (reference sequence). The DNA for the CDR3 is TGTGCCAGCATATCAAGCGGGGTTTCTAGCACAGATACGCAGTATTTT. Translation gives CASISSGVSSTDTQYF.

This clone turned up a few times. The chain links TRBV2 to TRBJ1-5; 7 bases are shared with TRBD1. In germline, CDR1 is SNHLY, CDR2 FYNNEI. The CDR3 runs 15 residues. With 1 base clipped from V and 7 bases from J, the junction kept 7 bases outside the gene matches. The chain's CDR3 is CASSEVRGPGQPQHF. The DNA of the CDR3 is TGTGCCAGCAGTGAAGTTAGGGGGCCGGGACAGCCCCAGCATTTT. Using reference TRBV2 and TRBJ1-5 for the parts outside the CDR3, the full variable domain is EPEVTQTPSHQVTQMGQEVILRCVPISNHLYFYWYRQILGQKVEFLVSFYNNEISEKSEIFDDQFSVERPDGSNFTLKIRSTKLEDSAMYFCASSEVRGPGQPQHFGDGTRLSIL.

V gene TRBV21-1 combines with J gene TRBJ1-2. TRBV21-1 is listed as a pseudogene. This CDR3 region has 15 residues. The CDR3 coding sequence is TGTGCCAGCAGCAAAGTAGGGGGGGACACCTATGGCTACACCTTC. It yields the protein CASSKVGGDTYGYTF.

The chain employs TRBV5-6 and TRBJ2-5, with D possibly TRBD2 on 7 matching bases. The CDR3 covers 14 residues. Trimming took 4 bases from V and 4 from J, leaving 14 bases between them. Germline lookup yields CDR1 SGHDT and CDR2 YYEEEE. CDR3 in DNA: TGTGCCAGCAGCCCCGGGGGGCTGTCAGAGACCCAGTACTTC. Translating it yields CASSPGGLSETQYF.

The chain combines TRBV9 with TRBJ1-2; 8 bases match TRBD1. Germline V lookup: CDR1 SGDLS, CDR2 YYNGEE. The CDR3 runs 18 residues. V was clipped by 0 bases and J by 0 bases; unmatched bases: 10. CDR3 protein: CASSVGRTPGQANYGYTF. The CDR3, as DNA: TGTGCCAGCAGCGTAGGTAGGACCCCGGGACAGGCTAACTATGGCTACACCTTC.

CDR3 in amino acids: CASSRYRAGEQYF. CDR3 DNA: TGTGCCAGCAGCCGCTACAGGGCCGGCGAGCAGTACTTC. The chain recombines TRBV6-5 with TRBJ2-7; D might be TRBD1 (6 bases). The CDR3 length is 13 residues. The germline CDR1 and CDR2 sequences are MNHEY and SVGAGI. V lost 6 bases and J 6 bases, leaving 15 bases between the germline ends.

The CDR3 sequence: CASSLIRGGDTQYF. The CDR3 DNA reads TGTGCCAGCAGCTTAATTCGGGGGGGAGATACGCAGTATTTT. The chain carries TRBV7-3 and TRBJ2-3; TRBD2 matches 8 bases. The CDR3 spans 14 residues. The trim removed 1 base at V and 5 bases at J, leaving 2 bases unmatched. Germline CDR1 and CDR2: SGHTA and FQGTGA.

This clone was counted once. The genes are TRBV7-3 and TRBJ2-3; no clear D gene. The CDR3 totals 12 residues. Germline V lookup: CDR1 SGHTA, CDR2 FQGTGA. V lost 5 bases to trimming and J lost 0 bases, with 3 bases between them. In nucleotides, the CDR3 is TGTGCCAGCAGCCCTAGCACAGATACGCAGTATTTT. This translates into CASSPSTDTQYF.

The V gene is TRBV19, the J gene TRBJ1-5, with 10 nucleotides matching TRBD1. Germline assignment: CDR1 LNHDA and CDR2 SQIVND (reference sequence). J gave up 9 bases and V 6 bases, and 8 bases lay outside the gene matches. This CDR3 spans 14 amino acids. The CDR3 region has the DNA TGTGCCAGTAGAGGGACAGGGGTCCTCGGGCCCCAGCATTTT. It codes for CASRGTGVLGPQHF.

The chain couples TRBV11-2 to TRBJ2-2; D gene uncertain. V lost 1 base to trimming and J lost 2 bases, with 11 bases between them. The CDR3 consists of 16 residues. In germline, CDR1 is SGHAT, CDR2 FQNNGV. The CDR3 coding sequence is TGTGCCAGCAGCTTAGGGGCGACAACAAACACCGGGGAGCTGTTTTTT. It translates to CASSLGATTNTGELFF.

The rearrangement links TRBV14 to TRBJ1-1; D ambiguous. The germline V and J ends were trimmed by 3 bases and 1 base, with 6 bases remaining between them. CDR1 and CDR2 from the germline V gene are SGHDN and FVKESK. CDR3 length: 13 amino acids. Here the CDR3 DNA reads TGTGCCAGCAGCCAGTGGGCGAACACTGAAGCTTTCTTT. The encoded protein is CASSQWANTEAFF.

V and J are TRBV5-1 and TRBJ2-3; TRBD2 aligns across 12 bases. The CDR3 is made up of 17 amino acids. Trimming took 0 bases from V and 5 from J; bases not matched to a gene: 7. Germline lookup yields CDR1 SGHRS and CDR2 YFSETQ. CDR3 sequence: CASSLETSGSVRDTQYF. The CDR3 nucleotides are TGCGCCAGCAGCTTGGAGACTAGCGGGAGTGTGAGAGATACGCAGTATTTT. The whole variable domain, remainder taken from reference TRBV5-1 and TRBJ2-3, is KAGVTQTPRYLIKTRGQQVTLSCSPISGHRSVSWYQQTPGQGLQFLFEYFSETQRNKGNFPGRFSGRQFSNSRSEMNVSTLELGDSALYLCASSLETSGSVRDTQYFGPGTRLTVL.

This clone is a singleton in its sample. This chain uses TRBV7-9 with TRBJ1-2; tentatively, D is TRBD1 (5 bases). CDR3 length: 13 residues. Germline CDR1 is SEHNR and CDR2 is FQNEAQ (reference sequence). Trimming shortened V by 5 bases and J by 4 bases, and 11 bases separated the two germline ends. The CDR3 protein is CASSRLTAYGYTF. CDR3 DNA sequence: TGTGCCAGCAGCCGATTGACAGCCTATGGCTACACCTTC.

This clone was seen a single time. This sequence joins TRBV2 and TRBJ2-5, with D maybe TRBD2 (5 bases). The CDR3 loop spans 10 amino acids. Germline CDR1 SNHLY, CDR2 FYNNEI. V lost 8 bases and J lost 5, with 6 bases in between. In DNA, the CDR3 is TGTGCCAGCGAGCGGGAGACCCAGTACTTC. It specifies CASERETQYF. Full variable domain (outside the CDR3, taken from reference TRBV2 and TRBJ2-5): EPEVTQTPSHQVTQMGQEVILRCVPISNHLYFYWYRQILGQKVEFLVSFYNNEISEKSEIFDDQFSVERPDGSNFTLKIRSTKLEDSAMYFCASERETQYFGPGTRLLVL.

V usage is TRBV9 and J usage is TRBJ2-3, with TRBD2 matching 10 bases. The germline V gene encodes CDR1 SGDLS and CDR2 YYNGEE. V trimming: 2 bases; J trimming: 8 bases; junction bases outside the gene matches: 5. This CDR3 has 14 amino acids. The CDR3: CASSVSSGRSTQYF. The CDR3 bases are TGTGCCAGCAGCGTTTCTAGCGGGAGAAGTACGCAGTATTTT.

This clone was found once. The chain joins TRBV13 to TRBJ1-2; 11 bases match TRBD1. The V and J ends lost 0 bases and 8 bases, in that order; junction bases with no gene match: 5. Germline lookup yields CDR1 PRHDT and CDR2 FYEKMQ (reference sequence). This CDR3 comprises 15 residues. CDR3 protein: CASSLGDRGLRGYTF. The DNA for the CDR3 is TGTGCCAGCAGCTTAGGGGACAGGGGGCTTAGAGGCTACACCTTC.

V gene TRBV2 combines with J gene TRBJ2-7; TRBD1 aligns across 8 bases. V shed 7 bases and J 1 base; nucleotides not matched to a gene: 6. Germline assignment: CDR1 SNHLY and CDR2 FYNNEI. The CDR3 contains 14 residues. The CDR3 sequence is CASTARTGSYEQYF. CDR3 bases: TGTGCCAGCACGGCCCGGACAGGGTCCTACGAGCAGTACTTC. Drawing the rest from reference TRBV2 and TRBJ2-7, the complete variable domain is EPEVTQTPSHQVTQMGQEVILRCVPISNHLYFYWYRQILGQKVEFLVSFYNNEISEKSEIFDDQFSVERPDGSNFTLKIRSTKLEDSAMYFCASTARTGSYEQYFGPGTRLTVT.